This TCR beta chain was sequenced during a study of CD8 T cells in Susac syndrome. Isolation of CD8+ and CD4+ T cells was performed negatively, whereas enrichment of TEMRA cells was done by FACS. The germline V gene encodes CDR1 SQVTM and CDR2 ANQGSEA. CDR3 length equals 13 residues. Trimming took off 6 bases at V and 0 bases at J, with 10 bases between the two ends. About 0.5 to 1 ug RNA was reverse transcribed with random hexamers. In TCRdb, the immunoSEQ multiplex PCR reads were re-called with MiXCR into one record per CDR3 protein. The sample includes 130,000 to 150,000 distinct CDR3 sequences, 85% to 95% seen only once; the top ten take approximately 0.25%.

V usage is TRBV29-1 and J usage is TRBJ2-3, with D tentatively TRBD1 (5 bases). This TCR was sampled from a human donor in good health. Sequenced: CD8+ T cells from PBMCs. The CDR3 here is CSVRQNSTDTQYF. The CDR3 nucleotides are TGCAGCGTACGACAGAATAGCACAGATACGCAGTATTTT.